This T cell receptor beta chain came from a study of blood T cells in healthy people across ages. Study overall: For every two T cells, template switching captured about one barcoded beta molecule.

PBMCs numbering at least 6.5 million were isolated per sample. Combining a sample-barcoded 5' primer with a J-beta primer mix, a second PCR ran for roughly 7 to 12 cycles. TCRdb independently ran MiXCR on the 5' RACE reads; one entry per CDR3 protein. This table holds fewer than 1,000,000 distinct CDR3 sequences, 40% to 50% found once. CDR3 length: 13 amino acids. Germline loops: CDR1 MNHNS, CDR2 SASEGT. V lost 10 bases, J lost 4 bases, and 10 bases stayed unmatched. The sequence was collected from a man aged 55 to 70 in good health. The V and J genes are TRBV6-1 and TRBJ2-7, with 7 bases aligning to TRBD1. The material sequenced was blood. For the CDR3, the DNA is TGTGCCACCCGGACAGGCGCCCTTTACGAGCAGTACTTC. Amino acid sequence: CATRTGALYEQYF.